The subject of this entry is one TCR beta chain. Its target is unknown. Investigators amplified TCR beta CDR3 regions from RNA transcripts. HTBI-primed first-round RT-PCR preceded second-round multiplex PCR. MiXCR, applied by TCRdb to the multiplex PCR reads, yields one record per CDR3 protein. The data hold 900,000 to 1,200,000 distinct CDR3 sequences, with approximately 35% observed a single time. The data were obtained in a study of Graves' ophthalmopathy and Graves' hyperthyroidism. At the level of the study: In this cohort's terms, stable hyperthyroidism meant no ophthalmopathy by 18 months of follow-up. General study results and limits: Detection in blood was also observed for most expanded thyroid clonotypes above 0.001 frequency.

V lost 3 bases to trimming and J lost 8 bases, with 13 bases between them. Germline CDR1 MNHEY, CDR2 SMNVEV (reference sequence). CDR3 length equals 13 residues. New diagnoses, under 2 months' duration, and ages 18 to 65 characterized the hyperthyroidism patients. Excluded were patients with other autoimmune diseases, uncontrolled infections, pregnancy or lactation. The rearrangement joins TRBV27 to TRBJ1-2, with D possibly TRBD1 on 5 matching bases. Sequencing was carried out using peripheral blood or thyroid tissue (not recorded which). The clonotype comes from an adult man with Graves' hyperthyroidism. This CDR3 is CASSLSRAEGYTF. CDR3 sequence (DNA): TGTGCCAGCAGTTTGTCCAGGGCAGAAGGCTACACCTTC.